These 27 T cell receptor beta chains were sequenced from one sample in a study of OX40 agonist ivuxolimab in advanced cancers. TCRdb's copy holds only in-frame clones and misses some; the assay was immunoSEQ multiplex PCR. The sample has about 80,000 clones; around 86% are singletons. The sequencing here drew on CD4+ or CD8+ T cells sorted from blood, taken in a trial of the OX40 agonist ivuxolimab. These receptors were obtained from an adult with an advanced solid tumor such as melanoma, head and neck, liver or kidney cancer.

V usage is TRBV5-1 and J usage is TRBJ1-5; no reliable D call. Germline V gives CDR1 SGHRS, CDR2 YFSETQ. The V and J ends lost 0 bases and 6 bases respectively, with 7 bases between them. The CDR3 has 13 residues. The CDR3 coding sequence is TGCGCCAGCAGCTTGGAGGTTGGTCAGCCCCAGCATTTT. This translates into CASSLEVGQPQHF.

The chain combines TRBV18 with TRBJ1-1; 7 nucleotides match TRBD1. The CDR3 loop spans 13 amino acids. CDR1 is KGHSH and CDR2 is LQKENI in the germline V gene. J lost 7 bases, V lost 6 bases, and 8 bases had no gene match. The CDR3 nucleotides are TGTGCCAGCTCGTTCGACAGGGTGGATGAAGCTTTCTTT. This encodes CASSFDRVDEAFF.

This chain uses TRBV10-3 with TRBJ1-3, with 8 bases lining up with TRBD1. With V trimmed by 4 bases and J by 2 bases, 1 base remained unmatched. CDR1 ENHRY and CDR2 SYGVKD come from the germline V gene. The CDR3 loop spans 14 amino acids. Here the CDR3 reads CAISGTGPGNTIYF. CDR3 coding DNA: TGTGCCATCAGTGGGACAGGGCCTGGAAACACCATATATTTT.

The chain joins TRBV11-2 to TRBJ2-7; 7 bases line up with TRBD1. CDR3 size: 12 residues. Per the germline V gene, CDR1 is SGHAT and CDR2 is FQNNGV. Trimming at V came to 2 bases and at J to 13 bases, leaving 8 bases not matched to a gene. CDR3 region: CASSLWDRLRYF. In DNA form, the CDR3 reads TGTGCCAGCAGCTTATGGGACAGACTAAGATACTTC.

The chain has TRBV11-1 and TRBJ2-7; D uncertain. The CDR3 totals 13 residues. Germline V gene sequence: CDR1 SGHAT, CDR2 FQDESV (reference sequence). The V and J ends lost 4 bases and 4 bases respectively, with 11 bases between them. The DNA of the CDR3 is TGTGCCAGCAGCTCCCCTCCTGCTTACGAGCAGTACTTC. It encodes CASSSPPAYEQYF.

The rearrangement uses TRBV14 and TRBJ2-5; either TRBD1 or TRBD2 may fit D (6 bases each). V gave up 0 bases and J gave up 0 bases, with 11 bases separating them. Per the germline V gene, CDR1 is SGHDN and CDR2 is FVKESK. The CDR3 length is 16 residues. The CDR3 DNA sequence: TGTGCCAGCAGCCAAGAGTGGGGGGCCTACCAAGAGACCCAGTACTTC. Residues: CASSQEWGAYQETQYF.

The chain carries TRBV9 and TRBJ1-5, with 9 nucleotides matching TRBD1. This CDR3 is built from 14 residues. In germline, CDR1 is SGDLS, CDR2 YYNGEE. J gave up 6 bases and V 2 bases, and 3 bases lay outside the gene matches. The CDR3 here is CASSVRGQGQPQHF. DNA for the CDR3: TGTGCCAGCAGCGTCCGGGGACAGGGTCAGCCCCAGCATTTT.

The rearrangement links TRBV4-3 to TRBJ2-7; 11 nucleotides agree with TRBD2. The CDR3 consists of 21 residues. Per germline, CDR1 LGHNA and CDR2 YSLEER. Trimming took 0 bases from V and 1 from J; bases not matched to a gene: 17. CDR3 residues: CASSQDGVGRLAGPSSYEQYF. The CDR3 DNA reads as TGCGCCAGCAGCCAAGATGGGGTTGGAAGACTAGCGGGACCCTCTTCCTACGAGCAGTACTTC.

V usage is TRBV11-2 and J usage is TRBJ2-3; 7 nucleotides line up with TRBD2. Germline-derived CDR1 and CDR2 are SGHAT and FQNNGV. V shed 1 base and J 1 base; nucleotides not matched to a gene: 5. The CDR3 sequence is 16 residues long. The CDR3 loop reads CASSLVGGRGTDTQYF. Here the CDR3 DNA reads TGTGCCAGCAGCTTAGTAGGCGGGAGAGGCACAGATACGCAGTATTTT.

The rearrangement joins TRBV4-1 to TRBJ1-1, with D possibly matching TRBD1 (6 bases). Between the trimmed V and J ends, which lost 1 base and 0 bases, there was a span of 15 bases. Per germline, CDR1 MGHRA and CDR2 YSYEKL. The CDR3 consists of 17 residues. CDR3 coding DNA: TGCGCCAGCAGCCAAGTTGGACAGCCATTGATGAACACTGAAGCTTTCTTT. Its translation is CASSQVGQPLMNTEAFF.

The rearrangement joins TRBV29-1 to TRBJ2-1, with D perhaps TRBD2 (6 bases). V was clipped by 4 bases and J by 8 bases, with 18 bases between them. This CDR3 has 14 residues. From germline, CDR1 is SQVTM and CDR2 ANQGSEA. CDR3 DNA: TGCAGCGTTGTTCGGCGGGGTGCCTCGGATGAGCAGTTCTTC. This sequence encodes CSVVRRGASDEQFF.

The chain is built from TRBV7-9 and TRBJ2-3; 15 bases line up with TRBD2. The CDR3 contains 19 residues. With V trimmed by 1 base and J by 2 bases, 7 bases remained unmatched. CDR1 and CDR2 from the germline V gene are SEHNR and FQNEAQ (reference sequence). CDR3 in DNA: TGTGCCAGCAGCTTAGTACGTGGACTAGCGGGAGGGGACACAGATACGCAGTATTTT. Translation gives CASSLVRGLAGGDTDTQYF. The full variable domain, its missing parts supplied by reference TRBV7-9 and TRBJ2-3, is DTGVSQNPRHKITKRGQNVTFRCDPISEHNRLYWYRQTLGQGPEFLTYFQNEAQLEKSRLLSDRFSAERPKGSFSTLEIQRTEQGDSAMYLCASSLVRGLAGGDTDTQYFGPGTRLTVL.

This clone was detected only once. This chain links TRBV15 with TRBJ2-5, with D perhaps TRBD2 (5 bases). V lost 3 bases, J lost 5 bases, and 16 bases lay in between. Germline CDR1 LNHNV, CDR2 YYDKDF (reference sequence). This CDR3 region has 15 residues. The CDR3: CATSRKGISVETQYF. CDR3 nucleotide sequence: TGTGCCACCAGCAGGAAGGGTATTAGCGTGGAGACCCAGTACTTC.

V is TRBV6-5 and J is TRBJ1-2, with D unresolved. Germline V gives CDR1 MNHEY, CDR2 SVGAGI. V lost 2 bases and J lost 0, with 4 bases in between. CDR3 length: 13 residues. CDR3 protein: CASSYAANYGYTF. The CDR3 DNA sequence: TGTGCCAGCAGTTACGCAGCTAACTATGGCTACACCTTC.

The CDR3 here is CATSRDLSDSPLHF. CDR3 nucleotides: TGTGCCACCAGCAGAGACCTTTCGGATTCACCCCTCCACTTT. V is TRBV15 and J is TRBJ1-6, with D unclear. The CDR3 length is 14 residues. Trimming shortened V by 0 bases and J by 8 bases, and 8 bases separated the two germline ends. Germline assignment: CDR1 LNHNV and CDR2 YYDKDF (reference sequence).

This clone was found a few times. CDR3 region: CASSEASGVYNQPQHF. DNA for the CDR3: TGTGCCAGCAGTGAAGCTTCAGGGGTTTACAATCAGCCCCAGCATTTT. The V gene is TRBV6-1, the J gene TRBJ1-5; TRBD1 might be the D (6 bases). Trimming shortened V by 0 bases and J by 3 bases, and 12 bases separated the two germline ends. The CDR3 contains 16 residues. CDR1 MNHNS and CDR2 SASEGT come from the germline V gene.

CDR3 region: CASSQDYGSGTGYRGYTF. CDR3 nucleotides: TGCGCCAGCAGCCAAGATTATGGCTCCGGGACAGGTTATAGGGGCTACACCTTC. The chain carries TRBV4-1 and TRBJ1-2; 8 nucleotides line up with TRBD1. Germline V gene lookup returns CDR1 MGHRA and CDR2 YSYEKL. The CDR3 covers 18 residues. The ends lost 0 bases at V and 8 bases at J; junction bases unmatched: 17.

This chain uses TRBV19 with TRBJ2-4, with 9 bases fitting TRBD2. This CDR3 spans 17 amino acids. The V and J ends lost 2 bases and 3 bases, in that order; junction bases with no gene match: 8. Germline V lookup: CDR1 LNHDA, CDR2 SQIVND (reference sequence). The CDR3 DNA is TGTGCCAGTAGTATACGACTAGCGGAACTCCTCAAAAACATTCAGTACTTC. The encoded protein is CASSIRLAELLKNIQYF.

The genes are TRBV14 and TRBJ1-1, with 9 bases matching TRBD1. Trimming at V came to 4 bases and at J to 0 bases, leaving 9 bases not matched to a gene. CDR1 and CDR2 from the germline V gene are SGHDN and FVKESK. The CDR3 length is 17 residues. The CDR3 sequence: CASSRLGQGSMNTEAFF. The CDR3 coding sequence is TGTGCCAGCAGCCGATTAGGACAGGGGAGCATGAACACTGAAGCTTTCTTT. Drawing the rest from reference TRBV14 and TRBJ1-1, the complete variable domain is EAGVTQFPSHSVIEKGQTVTLRCDPISGHDNLYWYRRVMGKEIKFLLHFVKESKQDESGMPNNRFLAERTGGTYSTLKVQPAELEDSGVYFCASSRLGQGSMNTEAFFGQGTRLTVV.

This chain uses TRBV9 with TRBJ2-1, with D perhaps TRBD2 (6 bases). This CDR3 contains 15 residues. V shed 0 bases and J shed 0 bases, with 7 bases lying between them. Germline lookup yields CDR1 SGDLS and CDR2 YYNGEE. The CDR3 bases are TGTGCCAGCAGCGTAGACGGGGGCTCCTACAATGAGCAGTTCTTC. It yields the protein CASSVDGGSYNEQFF. Together with reference TRBV9 and TRBJ2-1, the CDR3 gives the full variable domain: DSGVTQTPKHLITATGQRVTLRCSPRSGDLSVYWYQQSLDQGLQFLIQYYNGEERAKGNILERFSAQQFPDLHSELNLSSLELGDSALYFCASSVDGGSYNEQFFGPGTRLTVL.

V gene TRBV6-6 combines with J gene TRBJ1-1; maybe TRBD1 (6 bases). The CDR3 loop spans 12 amino acids. Trimming removed 4 bases from V and 10 bases from J, with 13 bases in between. Germline V CDR1 and CDR2: MNHNY, SVGAGI (reference sequence). In nucleotides, the CDR3 is TGTGCCAGCAGTTTTACAGGGACGGGAGCTTTCTTT. Its protein product is CASSFTGTGAFF.

V gene TRBV28 combines with J gene TRBJ2-3; 13 positions match TRBD2. The V segment lost 3 bases and the J segment 3 bases; nucleotides outside the gene matches: 6. The CDR3 has 17 amino acids. From germline, CDR1 is MDHEN and CDR2 SYDVKM. The CDR3 DNA reads as TGTGCCAGCAGTTTTCTCGGACTAGCGGGGGTGACAGATACGCAGTATTTT. Translation gives CASSFLGLAGVTDTQYF.

The V call is TRBV7-6, the J call TRBJ1-5; weak D call: TRBD1 (6 bases). The V end lost 9 bases, the J end lost 2 bases, and 11 bases lay between the germline ends. CDR1 and CDR2 from the germline V gene are SGHVS and FNYEAQ. The CDR3 covers 13 residues. CDR3 sequence reads: CASSTGGNQPQHF. Here the CDR3 DNA reads TGTGCCAGTTCGACAGGAGGCAATCAGCCCCAGCATTTT.

The V gene is TRBV5-4, the J gene TRBJ2-7; 9 nucleotides match TRBD1. CDR3 length: 15 amino acids. Unmatched junction bases numbered 8, after V lost 5 bases and J lost 2 bases. Per the germline V gene, CDR1 is SGHNT and CDR2 is YYREEE (reference sequence). DNA for the CDR3: TGTGCCAGCAGTCCGGGACAGGGAAGTACCTACGAGCAGTACTTC. Translated: CASSPGQGSTYEQYF.

The chain is built from TRBV14 and TRBJ2-1; D ambiguous. Trimming took off 2 bases at V and 15 bases at J, with 17 bases between the two ends. The CDR3 consists of 13 residues. The germline V gene has CDR1 SGHDN and CDR2 FVKESK. CDR3 loop: CASSQYPGQLLFF. CDR3 coding DNA: TGTGCCAGCAGCCAATACCCAGGCCAGCTGCTGTTCTTC.

This clone was found once. This sequence joins TRBV28 and TRBJ2-1, with 15 bases fitting TRBD2. This CDR3 comprises 16 residues. V lost 6 bases to trimming and J lost 8 bases; unmatched junction nucleotides: 8. CDR1 and CDR2 from the germline V gene are MDHEN and SYDVKM. The CDR3, as DNA: TGTGCCAGCAGAAGGACTAGCGGGAGGGCGAGGGATGAGCAGTTCTTC. Encoded protein: CASRRTSGRARDEQFF.

This clone was observed a handful of times. The chain links TRBV9 to TRBJ1-4, with 8 bases identical to TRBD1. With 0 bases clipped from V and 7 bases from J, the junction kept 5 bases outside the gene matches. This CDR3 comprises 15 residues. CDR1 SGDLS and CDR2 YYNGEE come from the germline V gene. The CDR3 nucleotides read TGTGCCAGCAGCGTAGGGGGCAGGGGGCTTGAAAAACTGTTTTTT. It is translated as CASSVGGRGLEKLFF.